What follows are 4 T cell receptor beta chains derived from one specimen sequenced in a study of Ad26.COV2.S vaccination and SARS-CoV-2 variants. Specified treatment: roughly 18 received Ad26.COV2.S at low or high dose, single or two shots; about 5 received placebo; per-sample allocation not given. Specimens were obtained on day 63 following the first vaccine or placebo injection. Measured with immunoSEQ multiplex PCR; TCRdb has only the in-frame clones, and not every one. The sample shows 300,000 to 350,000 clones, 88% of them seen only once. The sample was peripheral blood, taken in a trial of Ad26.COV2.S vaccine versus placebo. These TCRs come from a person aged 18-60 years who received the Ad26.COV2.S COVID-19 vaccine or a placebo.

This rearrangement joins TRBV4-3 to TRBJ1-3, with 7 bases matching TRBD1. This CDR3 is 18 amino acids long. The germline CDR1 and CDR2 sequences are LGHNA and YSLEER. V dropped 4 bases and J dropped 0; count of bases not matched to a gene: 12. CDR3 residues: CASSPGGGRPYSGNTIYF. CDR3 DNA sequence: TGCGCCAGCAGCCCAGGGGGGGGCAGACCGTACTCTGGAAACACCATATATTTT.

The genes are TRBV6-2 or TRBV6-3 and TRBJ2-1; the match to TRBD2 covers 9 bases. Germline loops: CDR1 MNHEY, CDR2 SVGEGT. The CDR3 contains 17 residues. Losses at the gene ends were 3 bases for V and 1 base for J; bases not matched to a gene: 7. CDR3 region: CASSYHSGSGSYNEQFF. In nucleotides, the CDR3 is TGTGCCAGCAGTTATCATAGCGGGAGTGGATCCTACAATGAGCAGTTCTTC.

This chain links TRBV30 with TRBJ2-7; TRBD1 aligns across 9 bases. The CDR3 runs 16 residues. The germline gives CDR1 GTSNPN, CDR2 SVGIG (reference sequence). Unmatched junction bases numbered 14, after V lost 2 bases and J lost 6 bases. CDR3 region: CAWSPTGTGRDIEQYF. CDR3 DNA: TGTGCCTGGAGTCCCACTGGGACAGGGAGGGACATCGAGCAGTACTTC.

Only a few counts were recorded for this clone. The chain carries TRBV30 and TRBJ2-1; TRBD2 aligns across 8 bases. The CDR3 is 14 amino acids. From germline, CDR1 is GTSNPN and CDR2 SVGIG (reference sequence). J lost 10 bases, V lost 3 bases, and 11 bases had no gene match. CDR3 sequence (DNA): TGTGCCTGGAGGGGAGCGGGAGAGGTGGGGGAGCAGTTCTTC. It is translated as CAWRGAGEVGEQFF. Looking up the rest from reference TRBV30 and TRBJ2-1 gives the full variable domain: SQTIHQWPATLVQPVGSPLSLECTVEGTSNPNLYWYRQAAGRGLQLLFYSVGIGQISSEVPQNLSASRPQDRQFILSSKKLLLSDSGFYLCAWRGAGEVGEQFFGPGTRLTVL.